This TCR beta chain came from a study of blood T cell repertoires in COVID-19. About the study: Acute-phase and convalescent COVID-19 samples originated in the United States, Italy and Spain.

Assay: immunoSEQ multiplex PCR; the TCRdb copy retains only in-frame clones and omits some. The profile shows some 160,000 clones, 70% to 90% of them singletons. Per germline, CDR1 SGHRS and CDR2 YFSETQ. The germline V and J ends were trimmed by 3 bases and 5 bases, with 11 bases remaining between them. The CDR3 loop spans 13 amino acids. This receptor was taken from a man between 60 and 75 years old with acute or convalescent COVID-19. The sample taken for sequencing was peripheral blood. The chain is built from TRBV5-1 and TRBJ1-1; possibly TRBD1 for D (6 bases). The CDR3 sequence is CASSSGDYTEAFF. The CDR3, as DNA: TGCGCCAGCAGCTCAGGGGATTATACTGAAGCTTTCTTT.